The TCR beta chain described here comes from a study of blood T cell repertoires in COVID-19. The protocol was immunoSEQ multiplex PCR, while the TCRdb copy is restricted to in-frame clones and leaves out a portion. This sample has roughly 260,000 clones, with roughly 86% found just once. Sequencing was carried out using peripheral blood. The clonotype comes from a man aged 35-49 years who had recovered from COVID-19.

As DNA, the CDR3 is TGTGCCAGCAGCTTGATCGGGGCTGGGGCCAACGTCCTGACTTTC. Translation: CASSLIGAGANVLTF. The chain uses TRBV7-9 and TRBJ2-6; TRBD2 is a possible D gene (5 bases). This CDR3 region has 15 residues. Germline values: CDR1 SEHNR, CDR2 FQNEAQ (reference sequence). With 3 bases removed from V and 2 bases from J, the gap between germline ends came to 8 bases.